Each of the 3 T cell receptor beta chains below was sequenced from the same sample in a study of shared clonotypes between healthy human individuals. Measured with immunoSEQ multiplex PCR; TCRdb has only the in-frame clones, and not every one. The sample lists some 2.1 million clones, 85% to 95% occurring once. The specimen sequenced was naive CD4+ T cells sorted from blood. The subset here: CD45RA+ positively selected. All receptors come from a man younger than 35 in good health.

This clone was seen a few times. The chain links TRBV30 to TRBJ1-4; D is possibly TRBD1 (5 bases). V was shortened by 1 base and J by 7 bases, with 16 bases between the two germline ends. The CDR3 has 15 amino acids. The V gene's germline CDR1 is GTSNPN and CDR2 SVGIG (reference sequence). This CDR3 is CAWSGGTGLGEKLFF. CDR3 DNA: TGTGCCTGGAGTGGAGGGACGGGCCTTGGTGAAAAACTGTTTTTT.

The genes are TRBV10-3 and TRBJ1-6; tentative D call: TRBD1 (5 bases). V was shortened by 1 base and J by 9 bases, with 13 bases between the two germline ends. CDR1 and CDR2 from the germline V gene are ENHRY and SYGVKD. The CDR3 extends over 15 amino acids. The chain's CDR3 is CAISEYPGFSSPLHF. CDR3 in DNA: TGTGCCATCAGTGAGTACCCAGGGTTTAGTTCACCCCTCCACTTT.

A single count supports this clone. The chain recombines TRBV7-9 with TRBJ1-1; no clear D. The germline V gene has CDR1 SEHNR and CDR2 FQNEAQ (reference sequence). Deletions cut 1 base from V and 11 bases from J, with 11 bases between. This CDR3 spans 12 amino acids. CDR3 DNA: TGTGCCAGCAGCTTAGGACACCCCGGGGCTTTCTTT. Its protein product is CASSLGHPGAFF.